The clone carrying this T cell receptor (beta chain) was seen repeatedly, ten times or more. This sample stems from a study of kidney transplant recipient with SARS-CoV-2 infection. Trimming left V 6 bases short and J 4 bases short, with 23 bases between. CDR3 length: 17 residues. CDR1 is KGHDR and CDR2 is SFDVKD in the germline V gene. TCRdb recomputed calls from the reads with MiXCR, one row per CDR3 protein. The sample gives 200,000 to 300,000 distinct CDR3 sequences, 25% to 35% of which show up once; less than 8.5% is in the top ten. The chain carries TRBV24-1 and TRBJ1-2; no firm D call. The clonotype was recovered from a young adult male patient who had COVID-19 and was a kidney transplant recipient. Some of these T cells may belong to the graft donor. Sequenced material: a blood sample, taken at baseline and on day 111 from a kidney transplant recipient. CDR3: CATSSALSTRKTYGYTF. The CDR3 DNA reads as TGTGCCACCAGTAGCGCACTTAGTACCAGAAAGACCTATGGCTACACCTTC.